This T cell receptor (beta chain) was documented in a study of a mutant IDH1 vaccine in newly diagnosed glioma. About the research overall: The initiation of vaccination occurred 4-6 weeks after radiotherapy alone, or with temozolomide cycles.

Clones were read by immunoSEQ multiplex PCR, and TCRdb kept only the in-frame ones, dropping some. Found here are about 34,000 clones, about 87% of them singletons; the top ten hold around 12%. This CDR3 has 15 amino acids. Trimming cost V 1 base and J 6 bases; bases outside gene matches: 9. From germline, CDR1 is MGHDK and CDR2 SYGVNS. As to this clone: Its cognate antigen is unknown.

Time point indicated: week 47, end of study. The vaccine gave 300 ug of a 20-mer mutant IDH1 peptide subcutaneously per dose. Vaccinations, eight in total, occurred in weeks 1, 3, 5, 7, 11, 15, 19, 23. New astrocytomas of WHO grade 3 or 4 that were IDH1-mutant and ATRX-lost were found in the donors. This rearrangement joins TRBV25-1 to TRBJ2-7, with 7 bases lining up with TRBD1. Here the sequenced sample was PBMCs, taken from a glioma patient whose treatment included an IDH1 peptide vaccine. This clonotype was sampled from a woman aged 25 to 39 with glioma. The CDR3 sequence is CASSELGTALGEQYF. DNA for the CDR3: TGTGCCAGCAGTGAATTAGGGACAGCTCTCGGCGAGCAGTACTTC.